The clone carrying this TCR beta chain was picked up one time. V was clipped by 5 bases and J by 5 bases, with 9 bases between them. In germline, CDR1 is MDHEN, CDR2 SYDVKM. There are 12 residues in the CDR3. The data derive from a study of control samples from healthy donors and cancer patients. Assay used: immunoSEQ multiplex PCR; TCRdb lists only in-frame clones, some missing. The table lists under 85,000 clones, roughly 90% of them singletons. V usage is TRBV28 and J usage is TRBJ2-5, with unresolved D. The sequencing input was PBMCs. The origin of this receptor is a man aged 55 to 69 with colorectal cancer. Here the CDR3 reads CASSLPVETQYF. CDR3 bases: TGTGCCAGCAGTCTCCCGGTGGAGACCCAGTACTTC.